Below, one T cell receptor beta chain is given with its context. This record comes from a study of control samples from healthy donors and cancer patients. Here immunoSEQ multiplex PCR was the method, and the copy in TCRdb shows in-frame clones only, minus some. The sample lists approximately 100,000 clones, around 88% seen once, with roughly 15% in the top ten. The V end lost 0 bases, the J end lost 7 bases, and 18 bases lay between the germline ends. This CDR3 is 16 amino acids long. Germline V gene lookup returns CDR1 SGHRS and CDR2 YFSETQ. The sequencing input was blood. The chain combines TRBV5-1 with TRBJ2-3; no firm D call. This receptor was obtained from a woman aged 50 to 65 in good health. In nucleotides, the CDR3 is TGCGCCAGCAGCTTGGAATTGGCGGTGCAGTGGAATACGCAGTATTTT. Translation: CASSLELAVQWNTQYF.